This T cell receptor beta chain was profiled in a study of lymphopenia after photon versus proton radiotherapy. Regarding the study as a whole: Under photons, naive T cells and diversity fell while effector/memory populations rose. Authors raise, but do not show, better survival with proton therapy.

The CDR3 consists of 15 residues. Germline V gene lookup returns CDR1 LGHNA and CDR2 YSLEER. Trimming left V 0 bases short and J 5 bases short, with 13 bases between. The table came from immunoSEQ multiplex PCR; TCRdb's copy has only in-frame clones and leaves some out. The sample comprises approximately 65,000 clones, about 87% of which are singletons, and roughly 10% rests with the top ten. A remark on this clone: Its antigen is not known.

The source material was peripheral blood, sampled from a patient treated with proton-based radiotherapy. The TCR was taken from a man older than 75 with esophageal cancer. This chain links TRBV4-3 with TRBJ1-2; D is ambiguous. CDR3 sequence (DNA): TGCGCCAGCAGCCAAGAAATCACAGTACTTTATGGCTACACCTTC. As protein: CASSQEITVLYGYTF.